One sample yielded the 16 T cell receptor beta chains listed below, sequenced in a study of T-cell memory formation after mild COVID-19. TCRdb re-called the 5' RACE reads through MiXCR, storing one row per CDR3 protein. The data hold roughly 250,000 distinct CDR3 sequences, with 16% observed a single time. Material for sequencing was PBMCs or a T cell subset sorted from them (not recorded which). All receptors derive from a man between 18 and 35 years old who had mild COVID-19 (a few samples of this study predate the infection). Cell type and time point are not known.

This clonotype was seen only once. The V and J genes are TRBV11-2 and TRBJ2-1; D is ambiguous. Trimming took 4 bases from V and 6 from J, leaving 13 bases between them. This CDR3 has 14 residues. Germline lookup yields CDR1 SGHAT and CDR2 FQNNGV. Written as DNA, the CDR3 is TGTGCCAGCAGCTCCTGGCACACCGGCAATGAGCAGTTCTTC. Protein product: CASSSWHTGNEQFF. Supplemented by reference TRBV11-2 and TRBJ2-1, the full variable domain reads EAGVAQSPRYKIIEKRQSVAFWCNPISGHATLYWYQQILGQGPKLLIQFQNNGVVDDSQLPKDRFSAERLKGVDSTLKIQPAKLEDSAVYLCASSSWHTGNEQFFGPGTRLTVL.

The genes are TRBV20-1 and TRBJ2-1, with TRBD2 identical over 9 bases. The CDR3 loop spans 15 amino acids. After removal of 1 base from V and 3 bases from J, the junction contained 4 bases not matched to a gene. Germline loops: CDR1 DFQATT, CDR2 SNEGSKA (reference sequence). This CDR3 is CSARAAGGIYNEQFF. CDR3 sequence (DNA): TGCAGTGCTAGAGCTGCGGGGGGGATCTACAATGAGCAGTTCTTC.

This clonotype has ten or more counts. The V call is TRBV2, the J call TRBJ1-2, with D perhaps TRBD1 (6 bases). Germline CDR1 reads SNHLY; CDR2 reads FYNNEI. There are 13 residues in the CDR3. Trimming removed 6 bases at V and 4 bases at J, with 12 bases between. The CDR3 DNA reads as TGTGCCAGCAGGGACACAGGGTTCTATGGCTACACCTTC. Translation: CASRDTGFYGYTF.

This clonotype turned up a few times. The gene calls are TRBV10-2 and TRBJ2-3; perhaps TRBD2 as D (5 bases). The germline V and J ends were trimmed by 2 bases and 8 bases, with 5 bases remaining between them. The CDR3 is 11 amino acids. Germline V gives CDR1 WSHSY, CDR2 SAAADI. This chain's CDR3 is CASSEEGTQYF. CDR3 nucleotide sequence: TGCGCCAGCAGTGAGGAGGGTACGCAGTATTTT.

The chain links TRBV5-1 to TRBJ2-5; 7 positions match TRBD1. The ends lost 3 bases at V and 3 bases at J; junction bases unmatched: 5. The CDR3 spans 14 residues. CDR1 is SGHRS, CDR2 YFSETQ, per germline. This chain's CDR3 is CASSSQGTEETQYF. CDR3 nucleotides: TGCGCCAGCAGCTCCCAAGGGACAGAAGAGACCCAGTACTTC.

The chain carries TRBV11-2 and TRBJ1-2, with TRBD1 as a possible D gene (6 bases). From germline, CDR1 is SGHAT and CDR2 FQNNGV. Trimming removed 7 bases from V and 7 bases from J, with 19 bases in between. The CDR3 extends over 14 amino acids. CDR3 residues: CASTPGAGTFGYTF. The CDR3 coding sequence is TGTGCCAGCACCCCAGGGGCCGGCACGTTTGGCTACACCTTC.

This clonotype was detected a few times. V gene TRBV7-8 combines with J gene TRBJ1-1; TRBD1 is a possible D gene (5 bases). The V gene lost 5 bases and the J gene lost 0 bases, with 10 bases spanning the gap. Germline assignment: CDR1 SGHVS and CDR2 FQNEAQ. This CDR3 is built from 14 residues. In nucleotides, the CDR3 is TGTGCCAGCAGCCCGGAAGGGGTGAACACTGAAGCTTTCTTT. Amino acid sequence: CASSPEGVNTEAFF.

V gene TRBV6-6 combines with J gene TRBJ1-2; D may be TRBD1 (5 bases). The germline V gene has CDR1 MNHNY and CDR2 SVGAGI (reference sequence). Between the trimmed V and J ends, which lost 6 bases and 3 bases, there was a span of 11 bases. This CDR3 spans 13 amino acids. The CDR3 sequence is CASRLGGDYGYTF. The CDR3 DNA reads TGTGCCAGCAGACTCGGGGGGGACTATGGCTACACCTTC.

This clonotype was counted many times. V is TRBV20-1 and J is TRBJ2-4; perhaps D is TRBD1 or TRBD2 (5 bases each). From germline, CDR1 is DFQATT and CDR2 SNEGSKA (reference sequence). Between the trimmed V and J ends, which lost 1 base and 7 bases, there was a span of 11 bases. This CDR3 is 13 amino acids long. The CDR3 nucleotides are TGCAGTGCTAGAGGGGCAGGGACGAACATTCAGTACTTC. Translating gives CSARGAGTNIQYF.

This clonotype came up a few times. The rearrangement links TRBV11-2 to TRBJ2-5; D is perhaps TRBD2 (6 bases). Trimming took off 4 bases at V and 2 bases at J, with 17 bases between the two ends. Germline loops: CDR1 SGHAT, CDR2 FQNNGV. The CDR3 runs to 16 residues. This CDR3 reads CASSSQPGGGQETQYF. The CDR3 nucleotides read TGTGCCAGCAGCTCCCAACCCGGGGGTGGTCAAGAGACCCAGTACTTC.

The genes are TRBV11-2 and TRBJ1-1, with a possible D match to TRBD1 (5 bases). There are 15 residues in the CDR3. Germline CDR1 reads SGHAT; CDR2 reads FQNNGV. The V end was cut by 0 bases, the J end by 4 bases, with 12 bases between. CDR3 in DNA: TGTGCCAGCAGCTTAGACCTCAGGGACGGCACTGAAGCTTTCTTT. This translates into CASSLDLRDGTEAFF. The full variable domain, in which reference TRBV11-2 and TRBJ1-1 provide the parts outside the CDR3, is EAGVAQSPRYKIIEKRQSVAFWCNPISGHATLYWYQQILGQGPKLLIQFQNNGVVDDSQLPKDRFSAERLKGVDSTLKIQPAKLEDSAVYLCASSLDLRDGTEAFFGQGTRLTVV.

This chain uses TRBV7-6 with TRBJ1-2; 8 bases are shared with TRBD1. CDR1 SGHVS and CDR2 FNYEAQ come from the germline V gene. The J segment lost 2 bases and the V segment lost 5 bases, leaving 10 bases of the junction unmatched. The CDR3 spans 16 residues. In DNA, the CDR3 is TGTGCCAGCAGCCTAGGACAGGGCACGGGGAACTATGGCTACACCTTC. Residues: CASSLGQGTGNYGYTF. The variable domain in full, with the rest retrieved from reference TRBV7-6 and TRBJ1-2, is GAGVSQSPRYKVTKRGQDVALRCDPISGHVSLYWYRQALGQGPEFLTYFNYEAQQDKSGLPNDRFSAERPEGSISTLTIQRTEQRDSAMYRCASSLGQGTGNYGYTFGSGTRLTVV.

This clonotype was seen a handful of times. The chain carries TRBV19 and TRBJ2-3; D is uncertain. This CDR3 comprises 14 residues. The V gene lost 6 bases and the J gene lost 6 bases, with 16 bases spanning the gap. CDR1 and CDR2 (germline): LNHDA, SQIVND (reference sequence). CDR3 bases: TGTGCCAGTAGCTTTCTGAAACCGGTCGATACGCAGTATTTT. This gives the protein CASSFLKPVDTQYF. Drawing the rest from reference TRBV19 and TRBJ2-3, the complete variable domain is DGGITQSPKYLFRKEGQNVTLSCEQNLNHDAMYWYRQDPGQGLRLIYYSQIVNDFQKGDIAEGYSVSREKKESFPLTVTSAQKNPTAFYLCASSFLKPVDTQYFGPGTRLTVL.

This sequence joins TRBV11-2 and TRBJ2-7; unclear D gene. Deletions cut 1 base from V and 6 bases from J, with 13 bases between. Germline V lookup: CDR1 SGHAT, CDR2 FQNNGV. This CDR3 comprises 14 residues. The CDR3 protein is CASSLAPDGFEQYF. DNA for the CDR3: TGTGCCAGCAGCTTAGCCCCGGACGGCTTCGAGCAGTACTTC.

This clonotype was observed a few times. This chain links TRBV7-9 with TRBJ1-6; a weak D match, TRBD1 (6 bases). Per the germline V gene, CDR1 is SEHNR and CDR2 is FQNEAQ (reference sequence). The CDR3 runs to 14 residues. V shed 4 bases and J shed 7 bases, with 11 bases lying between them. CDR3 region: CASSSQGNNSPLHF. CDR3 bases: TGTGCCAGCAGCTCACAGGGAAACAATTCACCCCTCCACTTT.

The CDR3: CSAKTPVGTDTQYF. In DNA form, the CDR3 reads TGCAGTGCTAAAACGCCTGTGGGCACAGATACGCAGTATTTT. This chain joins TRBV20-1 and TRBJ2-3, with D unresolved. There are 14 residues in the CDR3. V was cut by 4 bases and J by 1 base, with 12 bases left in between. Germline V gene sequence: CDR1 DFQATT, CDR2 SNEGSKA (reference sequence).